In this sample, the clone carrying this T cell receptor (beta chain) turned up a few times. As yet, its antigen is unknown. Indicated treatment: oral pan-JAK inhibitor, 5-10 mg twice daily. Alopecia areata patients had lesional scalp punch biopsies and peripheral blood taken from them. T lymphocytes (CD4+ and CD8+) were sorted from PBMCs. Extracted RNA was reverse transcribed into cDNA, the sequencing template. The assay was immunoSEQ multiplex PCR, and TCRdb's table has in-frame clones only and misses some. The sample has more than 200,000 clones; roughly 66% are singletons. These data are taken from a study of CD8+ T cells in alopecia areata. Whole-study findings and limits: For patients receiving tofacitinib, scalp clonality and expanded CD8+ clones among the top 100 significantly decreased. Relative to normal scalp, lesional scalp, especially alopecia totalis/universalis, showed higher clonality.

CDR3 length: 15 amino acids. Germline CDR1 SGDLS, CDR2 YYNGEE. J gave up 8 bases and V 2 bases, and 8 bases lay outside the gene matches. The rearrangement joins TRBV9 to TRBJ2-2; TRBD2 aligns across 8 bases. Sequencing used CD4+ T cells sorted from blood, obtained between weeks 43 and 45, from a patient treated with tofacitinib. The TCR originated in a human donor with alopecia areata. This chain's CDR3 is CASSVGTSIRGELFF. The CDR3 DNA sequence: TGTGCCAGCAGCGTCGGGACTAGTATCAGAGGGGAGCTGTTTTTT.